This entry lists 27 T cell receptor beta chains sequenced from one sample in a study of blood T cell repertoires in COVID-19. TCRdb's table, derived via immunoSEQ multiplex PCR, lists solely in-frame clones and lacks some. The sample contains about 270,000 clones, approximately 90% of which appear only once. Sequencing was carried out using PBMCs or T cells enriched from blood (not recorded which). The receptors come from a man aged 35 to 55 who had been exposed to COVID-19.

V usage is TRBV5-6 and J usage is TRBJ2-5; 9 bases are shared with TRBD2. The germline V gene has CDR1 SGHDT and CDR2 YYEEEE. The CDR3 is 16 residues long. The junction had 10 bases not matched to a gene; V was cut back by 3 bases and J by 4 bases. CDR3 in amino acids: CASSSPGLAVGETQYF. CDR3 DNA sequence: TGTGCCAGCAGCTCACCGGGACTAGCTGTGGGAGAGACCCAGTACTTC. Filled out from reference TRBV5-6 and TRBJ2-5, the complete variable domain reads DAGVTQSPTHLIKTRGQQVTLRCSPKSGHDTVSWYQQALGQGPQFIFQYYEEEERQRGNFPDRFSGHQFPNYSSELNVNALLLGDSALYLCASSSPGLAVGETQYFGPGTRLLVL.

The chain recombines TRBV28 with TRBJ1-2, with 7 positions matching TRBD1. The trim removed 5 bases at V and 8 bases at J, leaving 11 bases unmatched. CDR3 size: 14 residues. Per the germline V gene, CDR1 is MDHEN and CDR2 is SYDVKM. CDR3 region: CASSNPGGGTGYTF. The DNA of the CDR3 is TGTGCCAGCAGTAACCCAGGGGGTGGTACGGGCTACACCTTC.

V usage is TRBV27 and J usage is TRBJ2-7; 8 bases map to TRBD1. Germline CDR1 reads MNHEY; CDR2 reads SMNVEV (reference sequence). The V gene end was trimmed by 5 bases and the J gene end by 5 bases; junction bases not matched to a gene: 8. CDR3 length: 14 amino acids. CDR3 region: CASSVTGAPHEQYF. In DNA form, the CDR3 reads TGTGCCAGCAGTGTGACAGGGGCGCCCCACGAGCAGTACTTC.

Written as DNA, the CDR3 is TGTGCCAGCAGCTTGGTAACAGATTTCCAAGAGACCCAGTACTTC. Its translation is CASSLVTDFQETQYF. The chain is built from TRBV5-6 and TRBJ2-5; D gene ambiguous. CDR3 size: 15 residues. From germline, CDR1 is SGHDT and CDR2 YYEEEE. Trimming removed 0 bases from V and 1 base from J, with 10 bases in between.

The rearrangement links TRBV19 to TRBJ1-3; TRBD1 agrees at 7 bases. CDR3 size: 12 residues. CDR1 LNHDA and CDR2 SQIVND come from the germline V gene (reference sequence). J was trimmed by 7 bases and V by 5 bases; bases with no gene match: 2. CDR3 nucleotide sequence: TGTGCCAGTAGTCTACAGGGGAACACCATATATTTT. The encoded protein is CASSLQGNTIYF.

This sequence joins TRBV3-1 (or the pseudogene TRBV3-2) and TRBJ2-4; perhaps TRBD2 as D (6 bases). Trimming removed 4 bases from V and 6 bases from J, with 10 bases in between. Germline lookup yields CDR1 LGHDT and CDR2 YNNKEL (reference sequence). CDR3 size: 13 residues. The CDR3 protein is CASSPRGLNIQYF. CDR3 nucleotide sequence: TGTGCCAGCAGCCCGCGGGGTTTAAACATTCAGTACTTC.

The chain couples TRBV3-1 (or the pseudogene TRBV3-2) to TRBJ1-2; a possible D gene is TRBD1 (6 bases). V gave up 4 bases and J gave up 3 bases, with 18 bases separating them. Germline V gives CDR1 LGHDT, CDR2 YNNKEL (reference sequence). CDR3 size: 16 residues. CDR3 residues: CASSLSGNREYYGYTF. CDR3 sequence (DNA): TGTGCCAGCAGCCTCTCCGGGAACAGGGAGTACTATGGCTACACCTTC.

The chain employs TRBV18 and TRBJ2-7; D not resolved. Trimming stripped 6 bases from V and 7 bases from J, with 13 bases between. The CDR3 consists of 12 residues. CDR1 and CDR2 from the germline V gene are KGHSH and LQKENI. CDR3 coding DNA: TGTGCCAGCTCCGCATCCAACGGGGAGCAGTACTTC. As protein: CASSASNGEQYF.

This chain joins TRBV6-5 and TRBJ1-1; the D gene is possibly TRBD1 (6 bases). V shed 5 bases and J shed 0 bases, with 10 bases lying between them. Germline CDR1 and CDR2: MNHEY and SVGAGI. The CDR3 covers 14 residues. The CDR3 spells CASSRRGLNTEAFF. CDR3 DNA: TGTGCCAGCAGTCGCAGGGGCCTGAACACTGAAGCTTTCTTT.

The J gene is TRBJ2-7, the V gene TRBV7-3; possibly TRBD1 for D (5 bases). The CDR3 is 13 residues long. The germline V and J ends were trimmed by 4 bases and 5 bases, with 12 bases remaining between them. Per germline, CDR1 SGHTA and CDR2 FQGTGA. The CDR3 nucleotides are TGTGCCAGCAGCTCCCCAACAGGTAACGAGCAGTACTTC. This encodes CASSSPTGNEQYF.

This clone was detected once. The gene calls are TRBV9 and TRBJ2-7; TRBD2 agrees at 9 bases. The CDR3 has 15 amino acids. V trimming: 4 bases; J trimming: 2 bases; junction bases outside the gene matches: 7. Germline lookup yields CDR1 SGDLS and CDR2 YYNGEE. The chain's CDR3 is CASSPGSSGAYEQYF. The CDR3 nucleotides are TGTGCCAGCAGCCCTGGATCTAGCGGGGCCTACGAGCAGTACTTC. The entire variable domain, with the rest obtained from reference TRBV9 and TRBJ2-7, is as follows: DSGVTQTPKHLITATGQRVTLRCSPRSGDLSVYWYQQSLDQGLQFLIQYYNGEERAKGNILERFSAQQFPDLHSELNLSSLELGDSALYFCASSPGSSGAYEQYFGPGTRLTVT.

This chain uses TRBV6-5 with TRBJ1-1, with 11 bases matching TRBD1. The germline V gene has CDR1 MNHEY and CDR2 SVGAGI. The CDR3 has 14 residues. The V segment lost 2 bases and the J segment 7 bases; nucleotides outside the gene matches: 3. CDR3 in amino acids: CASSYGQGAGEAFF. The CDR3 coding sequence is TGTGCCAGCAGTTACGGACAGGGGGCTGGTGAAGCTTTCTTT.

The gene calls are TRBV28 and TRBJ1-2; 7 nucleotides align to TRBD1. V lost 4 bases, J lost 3 bases, and 5 bases stayed unmatched. Germline V gives CDR1 MDHEN, CDR2 SYDVKM. The CDR3 is 14 amino acids. The CDR3 region is CASSYGTADYGYTF. The CDR3 DNA sequence: TGTGCCAGCAGTTACGGGACAGCTGACTATGGCTACACCTTC.

This clone has only one observation. The CDR3 bases are TGCGCCAGCAGCCGAGAGACAGGAGCTAACTATGGCTACACCTTC. Translated: CASSRETGANYGYTF. The chain links TRBV4-3 to TRBJ1-2, with a weak D call TRBD1 (6 bases). The V gene lost 4 bases and the J gene lost 0 bases, with 12 bases spanning the gap. Per germline, CDR1 LGHNA and CDR2 YSLEER. The CDR3 runs 15 residues.

This sequence joins TRBV9 and TRBJ2-6; TRBD1 aligns across 7 bases. Germline CDR1 SGDLS, CDR2 YYNGEE. The CDR3 length is 15 residues. The J segment lost 2 bases and the V segment lost 2 bases, leaving 1 base of the junction unmatched. CDR3 nucleotide sequence: TGTGCCAGCAGCGTTACAGGGGCTGGGGCCAACGTCCTGACTTTC. Amino acid sequence: CASSVTGAGANVLTF.

V is TRBV11-2 and J is TRBJ1-1; D unresolved. The V end was cut by 6 bases, the J end by 2 bases, with 16 bases between. CDR1 and CDR2 from the germline V gene are SGHAT and FQNNGV. The CDR3 length is 15 residues. Here the CDR3 reads CASRGRVPNNTEAFF. CDR3 nucleotide sequence: TGTGCCAGCAGGGGTCGGGTACCCAACAACACTGAAGCTTTCTTT.

This clone was seen only once. The CDR3 DNA follows: TGTGCCAGCAGTTTTGCGGGGGCGACCTACGAGCAGTACTTC. This sequence encodes CASSFAGATYEQYF. This sequence joins TRBV27 and TRBJ2-7, with D tentatively TRBD2 (7 bases). The ends were cut back, 3 bases at V and 2 bases at J, with 11 bases in the middle. CDR1 MNHEY and CDR2 SMNVEV come from the germline V gene (reference sequence). The CDR3 has 14 amino acids.

There are many counts of this clone. The chain carries TRBV29-1 and TRBJ1-1; 10 bases agree with TRBD1. The CDR3 sequence is 13 residues long. Germline loops: CDR1 SQVTM, CDR2 ANQGSEA. J was trimmed by 2 bases and V by 7 bases; bases with no gene match: 4. CDR3 nucleotides: TGCAGCGCCCGGACAGGGGGTAACACTGAAGCTTTCTTT. This codes for CSARTGGNTEAFF. The variable domain in full, with the rest retrieved from reference TRBV29-1 and TRBJ1-1, is SAVISQKPSRDICQRGTSLTIQCQVDSQVTMMFWYRQQPGQSLTLIATANQGSEATYESGFVIDKFPISRPNLTFSTLTVSNMSPEDSSIYLCSARTGGNTEAFFGQGTRLTVV.

The chain joins TRBV5-6 to TRBJ2-1; 9 nucleotides line up with TRBD1. Losses at the gene ends were 4 bases for V and 9 bases for J; bases not matched to a gene: 8. Per the germline V gene, CDR1 is SGHDT and CDR2 is YYEEEE. The CDR3 covers 14 residues. CDR3 protein: CASSPGQGSGEQFF. CDR3 sequence (DNA): TGTGCCAGCAGCCCGGGACAGGGCAGCGGTGAGCAGTTCTTC.

This chain connects TRBV24-1 to TRBJ1-2, with D perhaps TRBD1 (5 bases). Germline CDR1 and CDR2: KGHDR and SFDVKD. V was clipped by 7 bases and J by 2 bases, with 10 bases between them. CDR3 size: 13 residues. The DNA of the CDR3 is TGTGCCACCAGAGGGGAGGGGAACTATGGCTACACCTTC. Translated: CATRGEGNYGYTF.

The sample holds one count of this clone. The V and J genes are TRBV18 and TRBJ2-2; 11 nucleotides match TRBD2. This CDR3 region has 16 residues. Per the germline V gene, CDR1 is KGHSH and CDR2 is LQKENI. After removal of 5 bases from V and 2 bases from J, the junction contained 4 bases not matched to a gene. CDR3 sequence: CASSTTSGVNTGELFF. The CDR3 DNA reads as TGTGCCAGCTCAACGACTAGCGGGGTAAACACCGGGGAGCTGTTTTTT. The whole variable domain, filled in from reference TRBV18 and TRBJ2-2, reads NAGVMQNPRHLVRRRGQEARLRCSPMKGHSHVYWYRQLPEEGLKFMVYLQKENIIDESGMPKERFSAEFPKEGPSILRIQQVVRGDSAAYFCASSTTSGVNTGELFFGEGSRLTVL.

The chain employs TRBV10-3 and TRBJ1-1; 7 bases agree with TRBD1. CDR3 length: 17 residues. The junction had 14 bases not matched to a gene; V was cut back by 6 bases and J by 1 base. Germline V lookup: CDR1 ENHRY, CDR2 SYGVKD. CDR3 amino acids: CAIRQTPGTDGNTEAFF. The CDR3 nucleotides read TGTGCCATCAGACAAACCCCCGGGACAGATGGGAACACTGAAGCTTTCTTT.

The chain carries TRBV5-1 and TRBJ2-7, with 9 positions matching TRBD2. The CDR3 is made up of 15 amino acids. With 5 bases clipped from V and 0 bases from J, the junction kept 6 bases outside the gene matches. CDR1 is SGHRS, CDR2 YFSETQ, per germline. CDR3 sequence (DNA): TGCGCCAGCAGAAATAGCGGGAGACTCTCCTACGAGCAGTACTTC. Encoded protein: CASRNSGRLSYEQYF.

The rearrangement uses TRBV6-5 and TRBJ1-2, with 10 bases fitting TRBD1. V lost 6 bases to trimming and J lost 13 bases; unmatched junction nucleotides: 8. The germline CDR1 and CDR2 sequences are MNHEY and SVGAGI. CDR3 size: 12 residues. The CDR3: CASRGQGESCTF. CDR3 sequence (DNA): TGTGCCAGCAGAGGACAGGGGGAGTCTTGCACCTTC.

This clone was recorded once. The chain combines TRBV19 with TRBJ1-2, with 12 bases lining up with TRBD1. V shed 3 bases and J 4 bases; nucleotides not matched to a gene: 12. Per germline, CDR1 LNHDA and CDR2 SQIVND (reference sequence). CDR3 size: 18 residues. CDR3 sequence (DNA): TGTGCCAGTAGTATGGTTCCGGGACAGGGGGCGCGTAGCTATGGCTACACCTTC. Its protein is CASSMVPGQGARSYGYTF.

The CDR3 nucleotides are TGTGCCAGCAGAAAAGGGGAGGAATCACCCCTCCACTTT. It is translated as CASRKGEESPLHF. The rearrangement uses TRBV2 and TRBJ1-6; a possible D gene is TRBD1 (5 bases). The CDR3 length is 13 residues. Germline CDR1 is SNHLY and CDR2 is FYNNEI. Trimming left V 6 bases short and J 10 bases short, with 13 bases between.

This rearrangement joins TRBV6-5 to TRBJ2-1; 11 bases fit TRBD2. The ends lost 7 bases at V and 2 bases at J; junction bases unmatched: 4. This CDR3 has 15 residues. The germline CDR1 and CDR2 sequences are MNHEY and SVGAGI. Here the CDR3 reads CASIPTSGAYNEQFF. The CDR3 coding sequence is TGTGCCAGCATTCCGACTAGCGGGGCCTACAATGAGCAGTTCTTC.